Described below is a single TCR beta chain sequence and its context. The data derive from a study of blood T cell repertoires in COVID-19. For the study at large: PBMCs, B-cell-depleted T cells, or T cells were the source of the cDNA or gDNA that made up the material.

This CDR3 is 16 amino acids long. V was cut by 1 base and J by 4 bases, with 16 bases left in between. Germline values: CDR1 MNHNS, CDR2 SASEGT. The authors' processing: Reference gene primers were amplified, and this amplification served to estimate nucleated cell counts. Data came from immunoSEQ multiplex PCR; TCRdb stores just in-frame clones and leaves some out. The DNA gave D and trimming, while V, J and clone size come from that table. The sample lists roughly 150,000 clones, 83% seen once, with roughly 1.9% in the top ten. This TCR derives from an elderly woman with acute or convalescent COVID-19. Sequencing input: peripheral blood. The gene calls are TRBV6-1 and TRBJ1-2, with TRBD1 as a possible D gene (5 bases). CDR3 sequence (DNA): TGTGCCAGCAGTGAAGGGTTAGGGGCGCAAGGCTATGGCTACACCTTC. Its protein is CASSEGLGAQGYGYTF.